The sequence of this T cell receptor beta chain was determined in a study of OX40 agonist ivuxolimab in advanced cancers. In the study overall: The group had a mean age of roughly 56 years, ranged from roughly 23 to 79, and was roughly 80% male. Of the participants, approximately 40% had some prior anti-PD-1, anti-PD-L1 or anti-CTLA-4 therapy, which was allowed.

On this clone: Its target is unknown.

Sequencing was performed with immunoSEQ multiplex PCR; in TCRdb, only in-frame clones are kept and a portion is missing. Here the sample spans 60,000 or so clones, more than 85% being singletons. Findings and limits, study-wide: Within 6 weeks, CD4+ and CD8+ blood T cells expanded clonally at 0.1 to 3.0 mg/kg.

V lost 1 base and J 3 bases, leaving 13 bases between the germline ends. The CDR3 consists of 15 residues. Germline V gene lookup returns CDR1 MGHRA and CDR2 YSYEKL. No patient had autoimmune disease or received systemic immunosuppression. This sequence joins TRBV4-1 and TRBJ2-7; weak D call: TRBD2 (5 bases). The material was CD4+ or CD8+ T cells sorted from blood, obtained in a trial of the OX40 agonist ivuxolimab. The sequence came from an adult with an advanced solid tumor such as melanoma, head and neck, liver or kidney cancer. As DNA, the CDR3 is TGCGCCAGCAGCCAAGTTAACGCGGGCAACTACGAGCAGTACTTC. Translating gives CASSQVNAGNYEQYF.